This T cell receptor beta chain emerged from a study of human T cells and chemical hapten exposure. Study-level information: Small pooled library volume differences chiefly drove per-sample TCR yield variation.

About this clonotype itself: Its matching antigen is unknown.

CDR3 length: 13 residues. The ends were cut back, 4 bases at V and 7 bases at J, with 13 bases in the middle. Germline-derived CDR1 and CDR2 are MDHEN and SYDVKM. Time point indicated: patch test 2, 6 weeks after DPC sensitization. As to treatment: therapeutic diphenylcyclopropenone sensitization with weekly scalp DPC. Study results and limitations: Expanded TCRs produced significantly more large CDR3 similarity clusters than controls did.

Library construction involved attaching unique molecular identifiers to individual cDNA molecules, which allowed quantitative, reproducible TCR counting. Each CDR3 protein is one row after TCRdb ran MiXCR on the RACE reads. The repertoire has roughly 92,000 distinct CDR3 sequences, around 10% of them found once; the top ten carry 2.5% to 4%. This specimen was whole blood, taken in connection with sensitization to the hapten diphenylcyclopropenone (DPC). The receptor's source is a woman in her thirties or forties with alopecia areata. Some clones in this sample may be carry-over from other donors' samples. The rearrangement joins TRBV28 to TRBJ2-5; no definite D call. Here the CDR3 DNA reads TGTGCCAGCAGTTCTGGCAGCCCAGGGACCCAGTACTTC. Protein product: CASSSGSPGTQYF.